The TCR beta chain described here comes from a study of cytomegalovirus exposure and HLA in healthy donors (dated by TCRdb to about 2017). Study-wide context: An earlier analysis of several hundred of the donors reported 276 Gb of sequence data and about 120 million unique TCR beta sequences obtained from approximately 180 million T cells. Roughly 300 gigabases of sequencing data and tens of millions of unique TCR sequences were included in an early release covering several hundred HLA-typed donors. Of the approximately 400 genotyped donors, over 80% were placed in the genetic ancestry cluster associated with self-reported Caucasian donors. The study aimed to test whether cataloging public T cell receptors could reveal signatures of past pathogen exposure. Using immunosequencing, the study profiled T cell repertoires from 550 to 750 subjects and related those repertoires to cytomegalovirus serostatus. In addition to the first cohort of around 670 subjects, a separate validation cohort of 130 or so different subjects was used. High-throughput TCR immunosequencing, statistical association of individual TCRs with disease status, and machine learning were combined to predict cytomegalovirus infection status. In a later analysis, previously published TCR beta repertoires from about 640 donors were re-analyzed and high-resolution HLA genotyping was added so that TCR occurrence patterns could be studied. The later analysis used no new phenotypic data to find candidate immune exposures, relying instead on TCR beta sequences and their occurrence across donors. An earlier analysis of a few hundred of the donors applied high-throughput TCR beta sequencing to assess whether each TCR beta V gene segment acted as functional or pseudogenic. Donor age, sex, ethnicity and CMV serostatus were compiled together with the repertoire data. In a later genetic analysis, genome-wide SNP genotypes for about 65% of the 666 donors were used, and that subset was treated as a discovery cohort. Every discovery cohort repertoire had been produced on one sequencing platform. HLA typing included class I and class II loci at four-digit resolution. The number of typed donors differed by locus: about 620-630 for A, B, C, DRB1 and DQB1; 500 to 550 for DQA1; over 600 for DPA1; and roughly 490 for DPB1. Four or five DR-DQ haplotypes were handled as single units for association and clustering because linkage in the cohort was strong. Among roughly 370 genotyped donors of the cohort, an average of 235,054 unique TCR beta nucleotide sequences were sequenced per donor, about a sixth of them non-productive. The full study reports these points: For the cohort, immune exposure information was limited to CMV serostatus. In a later analysis, around 17,000 TCR beta sequences were associated with specific HLA alleles at a false discovery rate of 0.05. According to a later analysis, parvovirus B19, influenza, CMV and Epstein-Barr virus appeared linked to several top co-occurrence clusters. According to the authors, the approach could potentially be generalized to other disease states and immunological phenotypes. A group of highly shared sequence variants was considered likely to be a technical artifact of the sequencing pipeline. This cohort had only TCR beta chains sequenced, and the lack of alpha or paired-chain data limited which features could be detected. Correlated functional status among segregating V segments might reflect linkage disequilibrium, but an unknown experimental factor could not be ruled out. Compared with the roughly 670-donor mean, donors in an Asian-associated ancestry cluster had fewer N-insertions in productive TCRs, according to a later genetic analysis. In both the original and validation cohorts, the classifier was reported to diagnose cytomegalovirus status with high specificity and sensitivity. Some IMGT-functional V segments, including TRBV6-2 and TRBV6-3, could not be distinguished by the 87-base-pair reads and were therefore excluded. In a later analysis, HLA-associated TCR beta chains were found to be more clonally expanded and to have lower generation probabilities than equally common non-associated chains. When HLA alleles, especially DR and DQ, strongly co-occurred, TCR associations were difficult to assign to individual alleles. According to a later analysis, TCR association rates differed among HLA loci, with DRB1 alleles showing the most associated TCRs and HLA-C alleles showing the fewest. In a later genetic analysis, a missense DCLRE1C variant was associated with V-gene and J-gene trimming of TCR beta chains, and the association was replicated in an independent cohort. Because HLA typing was unavailable for some donors at each locus, only the typed subset was used in association tests. Sequencing depth was assumed to be roughly uniform across donors in the presence/absence analyses, though that assumption may not hold. A further reported finding was that TCR beta sequences accurately predicted the HLA-A and HLA-B alleles for most subjects in the first cohort. Most TCR sequences were seen in very few donors, while some public TCRs were found in many individuals. In vitro tests confirmed that three of the cytomegalovirus-associated TCR beta chains recognize cytomegalovirus antigens. Broadly in line with IMGT annotations, most TCR beta V segments showed up in productive rearrangements about 87% or about 30% of the time in an earlier analysis of about 500 of the donors. Seventeen rarely observed V segments, including chromosome 9 orphons, were excluded from the earlier analysis of several hundred of the donors because counts were too low. In the study, 150 to 200 TCR beta chains were listed as associated with cytomegalovirus. A later analysis found that most CMV-associated TCR beta chains appeared HLA-restricted, with HLA associations seemingly driven largely by CMV exposure.

CDR1 and CDR2, per the germline V gene, are MNHEY and SVGAGI. The CDR3 measures 15 amino acids from cysteine to phenylalanine. CDR3 DNA is the only sequence kept; it has 45 bases, read in frame from the first base. V trim: 6 bases; J trim: 5 bases; unmatched bases: 12. In total, approximately 610 healthy bone marrow donors made up the cohort. At the time of sampling, all cohort members were nominally healthy, though unrecorded immune exposures were likely present. The donor tested CMV seronegative and was one of the 352 seronegative cohort members. A peripheral blood sample was provided by each donor, and peripheral blood mononuclear cells were used for TCR beta sequencing. Genomic DNA was extracted from the blood cell samples with the Qiagen DNeasy Blood Extraction Kit. A word on this clone: Its antigen target is currently unknown. Base qualities are not at hand, and no much larger clone is one base apart.

The library was produced with the immunoSEQ multiplex PCR assay. The multiplex PCR relied on a mix of 60 forward primers for TCR Vbeta segments and 13 reverse primers for TCR Jbeta segments. Amplification of the CDR3 region of rearranged TCR beta genes was performed with a multiplex PCR assay on genomic DNA. Amplified TCR beta libraries were sequenced as 87-base-pair reads on the Illumina HiSeq System. Under the source paper's analysis protocol: Across the 666 repertoires, a later analysis counted 80 million or so unique TCR beta chains, about 10 million of which were shared by at least two donors. Raw reads were error-corrected and collapsed into unique sequences with a nearest-neighbor algorithm that merged closely related sequences to remove PCR and sequencing errors. CDR3 sequences were aligned to IMGT reference sequences to assign V, D and J gene segments. For a sequence to be retained, a match of at least six nucleotides was required to both a V gene segment and a J gene segment. A rearrangement was called productive if the CDR3 had no stop codons and remained in frame with V and J, and every other rearrangement was called non-productive. Following IMGT convention, CDR3 was defined as the stretch from the second conserved V-encoded cysteine up to the conserved J-encoded phenylalanine. The earlier analysis of 500 to 650 of the donors excluded any sequence lacking an unambiguous match to a single V gene segment. In an earlier analysis of approximately 500 of the donors, a V segment was called functional when productive rearrangements were above 56.7%, and segregating when the standard deviation between donors exceeded 5%. A statistical classification framework was built to diagnose cytomegalovirus status from the catalog of TCR beta chain sequences. In a later analysis, V and J genes were assigned by comparing TCR nucleotide sequences against IMGT/GENE-DB human TR gene sequences. The TCRdist pipeline was used in a later analysis to assign CDR3 sequences and most-parsimonious VDJ recombination scenarios. In a later analysis, each TCR beta chain was defined by its CDR3 amino acid sequence together with its V-gene family, and reads without a unique V-gene family were excluded. In a later analysis, some 600 highly shared, low-generation-probability nucleotide sequences were removed to address suspected cross-contamination and a sequencing artifact. For each public chain, a later analysis derived a clonal expansion index from normalized ranks of inferred template counts within each repertoire. In a later analysis, generation probabilities were computed using a VDJ recombination model fitted to out-of-frame rearrangements, and the results were checked against IGoR. In a later analysis, TCR-TCR, TCR-HLA and TCR-CMV co-occurrence was scored with hypergeometric tests, and a repertoire-size bias correction was applied to TCR pairs. A later analysis estimated false discovery rates by permuting HLA or CMV assignments 20 times. A later analysis grouped co-occurring TCRs with DBSCAN, adding TCRdist sequence similarity when clustering within HLA-allele-positive subsets. Co-occurrence clustering excluded repertoires with fewer than 30,000 or more than 120,000 public chains, plus five with anomalous nucleotide sharing. Entries here come from immuneACCESS through TCRdb and include only in-frame sequences with V and J called. Some clones fail to appear in such tables; in the studies checked, an unresolved V gene covers under half of the shortfall, and the cause of the remainder is unknown. V, J and clone size reflect that table, while D and trimming were determined from the DNA. For this sample there are more than 150,000 clones; around 80% appear just once. The ten largest account for 1.5% of the sample.

The source of this sequence is a man aged 35-49 years in good health and CMV-seronegative. The V and J segments used are TRBV6-5 and TRBJ2-5; 7 bases in between match TRBD1. Specimen: PBMCs. The CDR3 is CASSGTALGLETQYF. In nucleotide form, the sequence is TGTGCCAGCAGCGGGACAGCCCTAGGGTTGGAGACCCAGTACTTC.